The clone carrying this TCR beta chain has just one count. This PCR relied on a set of 60 Vbeta primers and 13 Jbeta primers. Here immunoSEQ multiplex PCR was the method, and the copy in TCRdb shows in-frame clones only, minus some. Here the sample spans about 110,000 clones, 75% to 85% being singletons. This sample is drawn from a study of cytomegalovirus exposure and HLA in healthy donors. The CDR3 consists of 12 residues. V gene TRBV12-1 combines with J gene TRBJ2-7; TRBD1 was called by the table and not checked on the DNA. TRBV12-1 is annotated as a pseudogene. The sample consisted of PBMCs. The TCR comes from a young man in good health and CMV-seronegative. The CDR3 sequence: CASSSRGNEQYF. The CDR3 DNA reads as TGTGCCAGCAGCTCCAGGGGTAACGAGCAGTACTTC.